The clone carrying this T cell receptor (beta chain) has just a few counts. Antigen specificity is unknown. The PCR made use of 60 Vbeta and 13 Jbeta primers. Clones were read by immunoSEQ multiplex PCR, and TCRdb kept only the in-frame ones, dropping some. There are tens of thousands of clones in the sample; roughly a tenth occur only once, and 24% lies in the top ten. The data originate from a study of cytomegalovirus exposure and HLA in healthy donors. Overall study results and limits: TCR beta V- and J-gene trimming, according to a later analysis, was linked to a missense DCLRE1C variant. Segments of the TCR beta V type were, in most cases, productive about 87% or about 30% of the time in an earlier analysis.

The TCR originated in a man aged 60-69 years in good health and CMV-seropositive. Source material: PBMCs.

This CDR3 is CASSLFGGLGAFF. The CDR3 bases are TGTGCCAGCAGTTTATTCGGCGGCCTTGGAGCTTTCTTT. This sequence joins TRBV28 and TRBJ1-1; D remains unclear. The CDR3 spans 13 residues. Germline CDR1 MDHEN, CDR2 SYDVKM. Trimming removed 1 base at V and 10 bases at J, with 13 bases between.